What follows are 27 T cell receptor beta chains derived from one specimen sequenced in a study of human T cells and chemical hapten exposure. A single record per CDR3 protein comes from TCRdb applying MiXCR to the RACE reads. The data show roughly 40,000 distinct CDR3 sequences, 12% seen once. Time point noted: pre-sensitization, week 0. Treatment denoted: therapeutic diphenylcyclopropenone sensitization with weekly scalp DPC. Here the sequenced sample was whole blood, taken in connection with sensitization to the hapten diphenylcyclopropenone (DPC). The origin of the receptors is a woman aged 30 to 39 with alopecia areata. Some clones in this sample may be carry-over from other donors' samples.

In the case of this clonotype: A read error may explain this, as a much larger clone is one base away. No conserved phenylalanine or tryptophan ends this CDR3, so it is likely a read error. The chain uses TRBV20-1 and TRBJ2-3; perhaps TRBD2 as D (6 bases). From germline, CDR1 is DFQATT and CDR2 SNEGSKA (reference sequence). Trimming took off 5 bases at V and 3 bases at J, with 15 bases between the two ends. CDR3 length equals 14 residues. This CDR3 reads CSAGGGSVTDTQYL. The CDR3 DNA reads TGCAGTGCTGGCGGAGGGAGTGTAACAGATACGCAGTATTTA.

This clonotype was counted many times. This rearrangement joins TRBV12-3 or TRBV12-4 to TRBJ2-1, with D possibly matching TRBD2 (5 bases). V lost 6 bases and J lost 6, with 15 bases in between. This CDR3 is built from 14 residues. The CDR3 spells CASSRASLSNEQFF. CDR3 DNA: TGTGCCAGCAGCCGAGCTAGCCTGAGCAATGAGCAGTTCTTC.

This clonotype was detected ten times or more. The chain recombines TRBV5-4 with TRBJ2-1, with a weak D call TRBD1 (7 bases). V shed 4 bases and J shed 7 bases, with 12 bases lying between them. The CDR3 runs to 13 residues. Germline CDR1 SGHNT, CDR2 YYREEE (reference sequence). CDR3 in DNA: TGTGCCAGCAGCCTGACAGGGAGGAATGAGCAGTTCTTC. Residues: CASSLTGRNEQFF.

V gene TRBV3-1 combines with J gene TRBJ2-7; 12 bases line up with TRBD2. The CDR3 consists of 16 residues. The V gene's germline CDR1 is LGHDT and CDR2 YNNKEL (reference sequence). Germline trimming cut 3 bases from V and 1 base from J; bases unmatched to any gene: 4. CDR3 sequence reads: CASSQASGRGSYEQYF. CDR3 coding DNA: TGTGCCAGCAGCCAGGCTAGCGGGAGGGGGTCCTACGAGCAGTACTTC.

This clonotype was seen repeatedly, ten times or more. The gene calls are TRBV4-1 and TRBJ2-3; D possibly corresponds to TRBD2 (6 bases). CDR1 is MGHRA and CDR2 is YSYEKL in the germline V gene. This CDR3 is 17 amino acids long. The ends were cut back, 1 base at V and 6 bases at J, with 20 bases in the middle. The CDR3 nucleotides are TGCGCCAGCAGCCAAGGGATGAACTCTATAGGAGGGGATACGCAGTATTTT. Amino acids: CASSQGMNSIGGDTQYF.

V and J are TRBV7-2 and TRBJ2-5; no clear D gene. This CDR3 has 17 residues. Per the germline V gene, CDR1 is SGHTA and CDR2 is FQGNSA. Trimming removed 5 bases from V and 0 bases from J, with 19 bases in between. The CDR3 is CASSTSVWASYQETQYF. CDR3 coding DNA: TGTGCCAGCAGCACCAGCGTGTGGGCATCGTACCAAGAGACCCAGTACTTC.

This clonotype was seen many times. The chain is built from TRBV5-5 and TRBJ2-1; the D call may be TRBD1 or TRBD2 (5 bases each). The V end lost 1 base, the J end lost 7 bases, and 12 bases lay between the germline ends. The CDR3 extends over 14 amino acids. Germline lookup yields CDR1 SGHKS and CDR2 YYEKEE (reference sequence). The CDR3 region has the DNA TGTGCCAGCAGCTTGTGGGGGAGCGCTAATGAGCAGTTCTTC. This translates into CASSLWGSANEQFF. The variable domain in full, with the rest retrieved from reference TRBV5-5 and TRBJ2-1, is DAGVTQSPTHLIKTRGQQVTLRCSPISGHKSVSWYQQVLGQGPQFIFQYYEKEERGRGNFPDRFSARQFPNYSSELNVNALLLGDSALYLCASSLWGSANEQFFGPGTRLTVL.

This clonotype was counted at least ten times. This chain connects TRBV10-2 to TRBJ2-1; 9 bases match TRBD2. The junction had 7 bases not matched to a gene; V was cut back by 6 bases and J by 4 bases. The germline CDR1 and CDR2 sequences are WSHSY and SAAADI. The CDR3 contains 15 residues. CDR3 in amino acids: CASRYSGGPYNEQFF. The CDR3 bases are TGCGCCAGCAGATATAGCGGGGGACCATACAATGAGCAGTTCTTC.

The chain uses TRBV7-8 and TRBJ2-1; possible D gene TRBD1, 6 bases. This CDR3 is 15 amino acids long. The V end was cut by 1 base, the J end by 8 bases, with 15 bases between. Germline-derived CDR1 and CDR2 are SGHVS and FQNEAQ. The CDR3 protein is CASSLERDTWYEQFF. Written as DNA, the CDR3 is TGTGCCAGCAGCTTAGAAAGGGACACTTGGTATGAGCAGTTCTTC.

There are many counts of this clonotype. The rearrangement uses TRBV19 and TRBJ1-6, with TRBD1 identical over 9 bases. The ends lost 10 bases at V and 8 bases at J; junction bases unmatched: 6. Germline V gene sequence: CDR1 LNHDA, CDR2 SQIVND (reference sequence). The CDR3 consists of 13 residues. In nucleotides, the CDR3 is TGTGCCACACCGGGACAGGGTGATTCACCCCTCCACTTT. It codes for CATPGQGDSPLHF. Complete variable domain (other parts from reference TRBV19 and TRBJ1-6): DGGITQSPKYLFRKEGQNVTLSCEQNLNHDAMYWYRQDPGQGLRLIYYSQIVNDFQKGDIAEGYSVSREKKESFPLTVTSAQKNPTAFYLCATPGQGDSPLHFGNGTRLTVT.

This clonotype came up a few times. The CDR3 here is CASSLLGRKETEAFF. In DNA form, the CDR3 reads TGTGCCAGCAGCTTATTGGGACGGAAAGAAACTGAAGCTTTCTTT. The genes are TRBV7-9 and TRBJ1-1, with D perhaps matching TRBD1 (5 bases). CDR1 is SEHNR, CDR2 FQNEAQ, per germline (reference sequence). With 2 bases removed from V and 5 bases from J, the gap between germline ends came to 15 bases. The CDR3 loop spans 15 amino acids.

This clonotype occurred many times. This sequence joins TRBV7-9 and TRBJ2-3; the D gene is possibly TRBD2 (6 bases). Between the trimmed V and J ends, which lost 2 bases and 4 bases, there was a span of 13 bases. This CDR3 is built from 15 residues. CDR1 and CDR2 from the germline V gene are SEHNR and FQNEAQ (reference sequence). The CDR3 loop reads CASSLRSGSADTQYF. The CDR3 DNA reads as TGTGCCAGCAGCTTAAGGAGCGGGTCGGCAGATACGCAGTATTTT.

As DNA, the CDR3 is TGTGCCAGCTCACCTTTCGCGGGACTAGCAGGAGAGCAGTACTTC. The encoded protein is CASSPFAGLAGEQYF. The V gene is TRBV18, the J gene TRBJ2-7, with TRBD2 identical over 9 bases. CDR1 is KGHSH, CDR2 LQKENI, per germline. CDR3 length: 15 amino acids. After removal of 3 bases from V and 7 bases from J, the junction contained 10 bases not matched to a gene.

This clonotype was seen a handful of times. The V gene is TRBV10-3, the J gene TRBJ2-5, with TRBD2 matching over 8 bases. The CDR3 length is 12 residues. V dropped 10 bases and J dropped 2; count of bases not matched to a gene: 3. In germline, CDR1 is ENHRY, CDR2 SYGVKD. CDR3 bases: TGTGCCACGAGCGGGAGTCAAGAGACCCAGTACTTC. As protein: CATSGSQETQYF.

In its sample, this clonotype was seen many times. The chain couples TRBV6-2 or TRBV6-3 to TRBJ2-3; TRBD2 matches at 8 bases. Germline V lookup: CDR1 MNHEY, CDR2 SVGEGT. CDR3 length: 14 residues. With 6 bases clipped from V and 6 bases from J, the junction kept 8 bases outside the gene matches. The DNA of the CDR3 is TGTGCCAGCAGAGATTGGACTAGCCCCGATACGCAGTATTTT. Protein: CASRDWTSPDTQYF.

This clonotype has a count of ten or more. The V gene is TRBV6-2 or TRBV6-3, the J gene TRBJ1-5; no firm D call. The length of the CDR3 is 13 residues. V was trimmed by 9 bases and J by 2 bases, leaving 11 bases between them. Germline lookup yields CDR1 MNHEY and CDR2 SVGEGT. CDR3: CASRPRGNQPQHF. In DNA form, the CDR3 reads TGTGCCAGTAGACCTAGGGGCAATCAGCCCCAGCATTTT.

A note on this clonotype: This may be a read error, as it is one base from a much larger clone. It is likely a read error, because the conserved phenylalanine at the end of the CDR3 is missing. This chain uses TRBV20-1 with TRBJ2-3, with D possibly being TRBD2 (6 bases). The CDR3 runs to 13 residues. Trimming pared 5 bases from V and 2 bases from J, leaving 11 bases between. Germline CDR1 is DFQATT and CDR2 is SNEGSKA (reference sequence). CDR3 residues: CSASRDFTDTQYL. The DNA for the CDR3 is TGCAGTGCTTCCCGGGACTTCACAGATACGCAGTATTTG.

This clonotype was observed a handful of times. For the CDR3, the DNA is TGTGCCAGCTCACTACCGACAGCCAGCTCCTACAATGAGCAGTTCTTC. As protein: CASSLPTASSYNEQFF. The chain combines TRBV18 with TRBJ2-1; a weak D match, TRBD1 (5 bases). Germline V gives CDR1 KGHSH, CDR2 LQKENI. V lost 4 bases to trimming and J lost 0 bases, with 13 bases between them. This CDR3 has 16 residues.

The CDR3 nucleotides are TGTGCCAGCAGGGGATACAGGGACTCCTACAATGAGCAGTTCTTC. It is translated as CASRGYRDSYNEQFF. The chain has TRBV11-2 and TRBJ2-1; D may be TRBD1 (6 bases). Trimming cost V 6 bases and J 0 bases, with 12 bases left between them. CDR3 length: 15 residues. Germline CDR1 SGHAT, CDR2 FQNNGV.

The rearrangement uses TRBV3-1 and TRBJ2-3, with D unclear. V was clipped by 1 base and J by 4 bases, with 0 bases between them. The germline V gene encodes CDR1 LGHDT and CDR2 YNNKEL (reference sequence). There are 11 residues in the CDR3. CDR3 region: CASSQADTQYF. CDR3 sequence (DNA): TGTGCCAGCAGCCAAGCAGATACGCAGTATTTT.

The V call is TRBV7-8, the J call TRBJ1-4; D possibly corresponds to TRBD1 (6 bases). V lost 2 bases to trimming and J lost 5 bases, with 12 bases between them. The CDR3 sequence is 15 residues long. CDR1 and CDR2 from the germline V gene are SGHVS and FQNEAQ. The CDR3 coding sequence is TGTGCCAGCAGCTTAAACAGGGTTGTGAATGAAAAACTGTTTTTT. Its protein is CASSLNRVVNEKLFF.

This clonotype occurred many times. The chain combines TRBV18 with TRBJ1-5; the D is unclear. V shed 3 bases and J shed 7 bases, with 13 bases lying between them. Germline CDR1 reads KGHSH; CDR2 reads LQKENI. The CDR3 is made up of 14 amino acids. CDR3 nucleotide sequence: TGTGCCAGCTCACCGTCTGGGGAGGGCCAGCCCCAGCATTTT. Its translation: CASSPSGEGQPQHF.

The table lists this clonotype with a few counts. V and J are TRBV6-5 and TRBJ2-1; 11 positions match TRBD2. The V gene end was trimmed by 8 bases and the J gene end by 7 bases; junction bases not matched to a gene: 7. Germline CDR1 MNHEY, CDR2 SVGAGI. This CDR3 has 14 residues. In DNA, the CDR3 is TGTGCCAGCCAAAGATTAGCGGGAGGGAATGAGCAGTTCTTC. Translated, it gives CASQRLAGGNEQFF.

The chain employs TRBV4-1 and TRBJ1-5; 7 nucleotides line up with TRBD1. This CDR3 spans 17 amino acids. V shed 0 bases, J shed 7 bases, and the junction held 12 bases outside the gene matches. Germline CDR1 MGHRA, CDR2 YSYEKL. The CDR3 DNA reads TGCGCCAGCAGCCAAGAAGCCCGTTGGGCAGGGGGACAGCCCCAGCATTTT. Its protein is CASSQEARWAGGQPQHF.

The gene calls are TRBV6-2 or TRBV6-3 and TRBJ2-7, with TRBD1 matching over 7 bases. With V trimmed by 5 bases and J by 2 bases, 9 bases remained unmatched. The CDR3 contains 15 residues. Germline assignment: CDR1 MNHEY and CDR2 SVGEGT. DNA for the CDR3: TGTGCCAGCAGTCCCACAGGGGACGGCACCTACGAGCAGTACTTC. This codes for CASSPTGDGTYEQYF.

This clonotype has a handful of counts. This chain links TRBV28 with TRBJ2-3, with 7 bases lining up with TRBD2. Trimming took 8 bases from V and 8 from J; bases not matched to a gene: 7. Germline-derived CDR1 and CDR2 are MDHEN and SYDVKM. CDR3 length: 12 amino acids. The CDR3 loop is CASWGGSITQYF. The CDR3 DNA sequence: TGTGCCAGCTGGGGGGGGTCAATTACGCAGTATTTT.

The V gene is TRBV2, the J gene TRBJ2-7; possibly TRBD2 for D (7 bases). Trimming stripped 7 bases from V and 1 base from J, with 23 bases between. The CDR3 runs 17 residues. Germline V CDR1 and CDR2: SNHLY, FYNNEI. CDR3 sequence: CASMGGTLQTTSYEQYF. CDR3 nucleotides: TGTGCCAGCATGGGGGGGACACTGCAAACCACTTCCTACGAGCAGTACTTC.